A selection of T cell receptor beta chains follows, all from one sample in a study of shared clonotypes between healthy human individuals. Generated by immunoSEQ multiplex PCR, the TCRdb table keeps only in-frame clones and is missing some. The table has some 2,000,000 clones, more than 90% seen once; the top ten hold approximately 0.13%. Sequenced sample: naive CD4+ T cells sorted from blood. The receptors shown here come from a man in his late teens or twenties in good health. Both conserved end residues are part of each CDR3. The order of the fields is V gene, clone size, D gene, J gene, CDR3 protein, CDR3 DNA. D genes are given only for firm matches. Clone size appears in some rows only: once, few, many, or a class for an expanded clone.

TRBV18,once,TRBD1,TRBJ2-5,CASSPGTAAQETQYF,TGTGCCAGCTCACCTGGGACAGCAGCCCAAGAGACCCAGTACTTC
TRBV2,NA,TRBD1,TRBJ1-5,CASRDREPQHF,TGTGCCAGCAGGGACAGGGAGCCCCAGCATTTT
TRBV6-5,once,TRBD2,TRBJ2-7,CASSYRGRSHEQYF,TGTGCCAGCAGTTACCGCGGGAGGAGTCACGAGCAGTACTTC
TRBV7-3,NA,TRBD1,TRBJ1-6,CASSIRGSNSPLHF,TGTGCCAGCAGCATCAGGGGGAGTAATTCACCCCTCCACTTT
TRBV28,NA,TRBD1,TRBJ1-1,CASRRGGAGTEAFF,TGTGCCAGCAGGCGAGGGGGCGCGGGAACTGAAGCTTTCTTT
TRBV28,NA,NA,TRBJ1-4,CASSPGRISNEKLFF,TGTGCCAGCAGCCCGGGACGGATTTCTAATGAAAAACTGTTTTTT
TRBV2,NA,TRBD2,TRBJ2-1,CASGLAGTSNEQFF,TGTGCCAGCGGGCTAGCGGGCACTTCGAATGAGCAGTTCTTC
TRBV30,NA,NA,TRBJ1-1,CAWSFEVNTEAFF,TGTGCCTGGAGTTTCGAGGTCAACACTGAAGCTTTCTTT
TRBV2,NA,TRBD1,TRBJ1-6,CASGGQGNSPLHF,TGTGCCAGCGGGGGACAGGGCAATTCACCCCTCCACTTT
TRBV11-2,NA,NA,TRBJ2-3,CASSLRAGWSTDTQYF,TGTGCCAGCAGCCTAAGGGCGGGGTGGAGCACAGATACGCAGTATTTT
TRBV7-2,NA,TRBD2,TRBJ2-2,CASSLVPSGVAGELFF,TGTGCCAGCAGCTTAGTACCTAGCGGGGTGGCCGGGGAGCTGTTTTTT
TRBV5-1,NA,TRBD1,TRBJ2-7,CASSLAVGGNEQYF,TGCGCCAGCAGCTTGGCCGTAGGGGGCAACGAGCAGTACTTC
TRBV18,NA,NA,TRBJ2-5,CASSPLEGRTQYF,TGTGCCAGCTCACCATTGGAAGGGCGGACCCAGTACTTC
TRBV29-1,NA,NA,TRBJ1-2,CSVEVGTYGYTF,TGCAGCGTTGAAGTCGGAACTTATGGCTACACCTTC
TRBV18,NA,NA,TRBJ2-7,CASSQQEGAYEQYF,TGTGCCAGCTCACAACAGGAGGGCGCCTACGAGCAGTACTTC
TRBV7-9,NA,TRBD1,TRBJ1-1,CASTGTVNTEAFF,TGTGCCAGCACAGGGACAGTGAACACTGAAGCTTTCTTT
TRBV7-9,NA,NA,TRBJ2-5,CASSLGNWGNQETQYF,TGTGCCAGCAGCTTAGGAAATTGGGGAAACCAAGAGACCCAGTACTTC
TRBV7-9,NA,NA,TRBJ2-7,CASSLGGNSYEQYF,TGTGCCAGCAGCTTAGGCGGAAACTCCTACGAGCAGTACTTC
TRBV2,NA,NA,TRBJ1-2,CASTRTVYYGYTF,TGTGCCAGCACCAGGACGGTTTACTATGGCTACACCTTC
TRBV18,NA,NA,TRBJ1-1,CASSETGRMNTEAFF,TGTGCCAGCTCCGAGACGGGACGGATGAACACTGAAGCTTTCTTT
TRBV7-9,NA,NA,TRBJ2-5,CASSGLPETQYF,TGTGCCAGCAGCGGACTTCCGGAGACCCAGTACTTC
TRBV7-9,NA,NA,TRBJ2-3,CASSLQVGTDTQYF,TGTGCCAGCAGCTTACAGGTGGGCACAGATACGCAGTATTTT
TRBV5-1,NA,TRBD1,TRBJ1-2,CASSLALNRGLDYGYTF,TGCGCCAGCAGCTTGGCCCTAAACAGGGGGCTTGACTATGGCTACACCTTC
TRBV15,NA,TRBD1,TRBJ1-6,CATSRGGTGQYSPLHF,TGTGCCACCAGCAGAGGCGGGACAGGGCAATATTCACCCCTCCACTTT
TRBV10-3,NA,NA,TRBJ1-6,CAISESSQRSSYNSPLHF,TGTGCCATCAGTGAGTCGAGTCAGAGGAGCTCCTATAATTCACCCCTCCACTTT
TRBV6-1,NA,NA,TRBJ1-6,CASSEVRAIGNSPLHF,TGTGCCAGCAGTGAAGTAAGGGCCATTGGAAATTCACCCCTCCACTTT
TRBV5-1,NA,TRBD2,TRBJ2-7,CASSLVMRGGYEQYF,TGCGCCAGCAGCTTGGTGATGCGGGGGGGCTACGAGCAGTACTTC
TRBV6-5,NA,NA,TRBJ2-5,CASSYSKGSGETQYF,TGTGCCAGCAGTTACTCTAAGGGGTCAGGAGAGACCCAGTACTTC
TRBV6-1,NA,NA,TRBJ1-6,CASSNEGRNSPLHF,TGTGCCAGCAGTAACGAGGGTCGGAATTCACCCCTCCACTTT
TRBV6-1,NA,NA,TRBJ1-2,CASSPGRRANYGYTF,TGTGCCAGCAGTCCGGGACGACGGGCTAACTATGGCTACACCTTC
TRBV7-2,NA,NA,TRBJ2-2,CASSSRWELFF,TGTGCCAGCAGCTCCCGCTGGGAGCTGTTTTTT
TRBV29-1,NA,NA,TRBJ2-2,CSAVGNLNTGELFF,TGCAGCGCCGTGGGCAACCTGAACACCGGGGAGCTGTTTTTT
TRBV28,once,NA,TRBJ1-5,CASSFAGQYSNQPQHF,TGTGCCAGCAGTTTCGCCGGACAGTATAGCAATCAGCCCCAGCATTTT
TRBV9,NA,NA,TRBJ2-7,CASSVAGDSMLGEQYF,TGTGCCAGCAGCGTAGCGGGGGACTCTATGCTTGGCGAGCAGTACTTC
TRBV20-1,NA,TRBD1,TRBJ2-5,CSAYRGETQYF,TGCAGTGCCTACAGGGGAGAGACCCAGTACTTC
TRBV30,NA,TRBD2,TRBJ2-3,CAWTSGNRTQYF,TGTGCCTGGACTAGCGGCAATCGTACGCAGTATTTT
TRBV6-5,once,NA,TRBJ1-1,CASSKGTGTEAFF,TGTGCCAGCAGTAAGGGAACTGGGACTGAAGCTTTCTTT
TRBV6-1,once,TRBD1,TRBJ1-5,CASTPGQGGQPQHF,TGTGCCAGCACCCCGGGACAGGGGGGACAGCCCCAGCATTTT